One sample yielded the 14 T cell receptor beta chains listed below, sequenced in a study of a mutant IDH1 vaccine in newly diagnosed glioma. Produced via immunoSEQ multiplex PCR; TCRdb's table is partial and in-frame only. This sample has 9,500 to 13,000 clones, with about four fifths found just once. The time point was: week 47, end of study. Vaccination used 300 ug of mutant IDH1 20-mer peptide per dose, with topical imiquimod. Antigen specificity for these receptors is unknown. The sample consisted of PBMCs, taken from a glioma patient whose treatment included an IDH1 peptide vaccine. These receptors originate from a man younger than 45 with glioma.

The chain uses TRBV5-1 and TRBJ2-6; D is possibly TRBD2 (5 bases). Germline V gene sequence: CDR1 SGHRS, CDR2 YFSETQ. V was shortened by 0 bases and J by 4 bases, with 8 bases between the two germline ends. The CDR3 runs to 15 residues. The CDR3 reads CASSLGGSGANVLTF. The CDR3 region has the DNA TGCGCCAGCAGCTTGGGAGGGTCCGGGGCCAACGTCCTGACTTTC.

V gene TRBV12-5 combines with J gene TRBJ2-5, with D possibly matching TRBD2 (5 bases). Looked up from germline, CDR1 is LGHNT and CDR2 is FRNRAP. This CDR3 region has 14 residues. Between the trimmed V and J ends, which lost 5 bases and 2 bases, there was a span of 12 bases. Here the CDR3 reads CASGPGGFQETQYF. The CDR3 DNA reads TGTGCTAGTGGTCCTGGCGGGTTTCAAGAGACCCAGTACTTC. Combining the CDR3 with reference TRBV12-5 and TRBJ2-5 gives the whole variable domain DARVTQTPRHKVTEMGQEVTMRCQPILGHNTVFWYRQTMMQGLELLAYFRNRAPLDDSGMPKDRFSAEMPDATLATLKIQPSEPRDSAVYFCASGPGGFQETQYFGPGTRLLVL.

This rearrangement joins TRBV7-9 to TRBJ1-1; 10 nucleotides align to TRBD1. Germline V gene data show CDR1 as SEHNR and CDR2 as FQNEAQ (reference sequence). With 2 bases clipped from V and 7 bases from J, the junction kept 4 bases outside the gene matches. This CDR3 comprises 14 residues. The CDR3: CASSLSGTGDEAFF. CDR3 nucleotides: TGTGCCAGCAGCTTATCCGGGACAGGGGATGAAGCTTTCTTT.

The rearrangement joins TRBV14 to TRBJ2-5, with D tentatively TRBD2 (8 bases). The V and J ends lost 8 bases and 11 bases respectively, with 24 bases between them. The CDR3 covers 14 residues. Looked up from germline, CDR1 is SGHDN and CDR2 is FVKESK. The CDR3, as DNA: TGTGCCAGCGGGACAGCCGGACTAGCTGGTGAGCAGTACTTC. This translates into CASGTAGLAGEQYF.

This clone was seen a handful of times. The V call is TRBV6-5, the J call TRBJ1-1; no definite D call. The germline V gene encodes CDR1 MNHEY and CDR2 SVGAGI. The CDR3 covers 13 residues. Trimming pared 2 bases from V and 4 bases from J, leaving 8 bases between. This CDR3 reads CASSYRQVTEAFF. DNA for the CDR3: TGTGCCAGCAGTTACCGGCAAGTCACTGAAGCTTTCTTT.

This rearrangement joins TRBV6-6 to TRBJ2-3; tentatively, D is TRBD2 (5 bases). With 7 bases removed from V and 3 bases from J, the gap between germline ends came to 11 bases. Germline loops: CDR1 MNHNY, CDR2 SVGAGI (reference sequence). The CDR3 sequence is 13 residues long. The CDR3 coding sequence is TGTGCCAGCACCGCTTGGGAGACAGATACGCAGTATTTT. This encodes CASTAWETDTQYF.

V usage is TRBV7-2 and J usage is TRBJ2-6; TRBD1 might be the D (6 bases). The V gene lost 2 bases and the J gene lost 0 bases, with 14 bases spanning the gap. The CDR3 consists of 18 residues. Per germline, CDR1 SGHTA and CDR2 FQGNSA. The CDR3 nucleotides are TGTGCCAGCAGCTTATCACAGGGCTTCCTCTCTGGGGCCAACGTCCTGACTTTC. As protein: CASSLSQGFLSGANVLTF.

V gene TRBV5-4 combines with J gene TRBJ1-1; D ambiguous. From germline, CDR1 is SGHNT and CDR2 YYREEE (reference sequence). V gave up 0 bases and J gave up 3 bases, with 9 bases separating them. The CDR3 is 14 residues long. CDR3 coding DNA: TGTGCCAGCAGCTTGGCAGAGGAGGACACTGAAGCTTTCTTT. This codes for CASSLAEEDTEAFF.

V is TRBV30 and J is TRBJ2-3; 8 bases are shared with TRBD1. V lost 3 bases to trimming and J lost 2 bases; unmatched junction nucleotides: 4. The CDR3 loop spans 14 amino acids. CDR1 GTSNPN and CDR2 SVGIG come from the germline V gene (reference sequence). The CDR3 nucleotides read TGTGCCTGGAGCCGGACAGGGAACACAGATACGCAGTATTTT. This gives the protein CAWSRTGNTDTQYF.

This chain uses TRBV18 with TRBJ2-1, with 13 bases lining up with TRBD2. Trimming took 6 bases from V and 8 from J; bases not matched to a gene: 7. There are 15 residues in the CDR3. Germline V gives CDR1 KGHSH, CDR2 LQKENI. CDR3 protein: CASSRTSGSGDEQFF. The DNA of the CDR3 is TGTGCCAGCTCTCGGACTAGCGGGAGTGGCGATGAGCAGTTCTTC.

This chain uses TRBV6-1 with TRBJ1-5; D is undetermined. Deletions cut 2 bases from V and 4 bases from J, with 12 bases between. Germline V CDR1 and CDR2: MNHNS, SASEGT. CDR3 size: 15 residues. CDR3 in amino acids: CASSETGSGNQPQHF. The CDR3 region has the DNA TGTGCCAGCAGTGAAACGGGGTCGGGAAATCAGCCCCAGCATTTT.

The J gene is TRBJ1-1, the V gene TRBV6-6, with 9 bases matching TRBD1. The germline V gene encodes CDR1 MNHNY and CDR2 SVGAGI (reference sequence). This CDR3 has 15 residues. V was pared by 6 bases and J by 5 bases, with 10 bases of the junction left unmatched. The CDR3 sequence is CASSARGQGGTEAFF. CDR3 nucleotide sequence: TGTGCCAGCAGCGCTAGGGGACAGGGAGGGACTGAAGCTTTCTTT.

The chain carries TRBV11-3 and TRBJ1-1; TRBD1 is a possible D gene (6 bases). CDR1 is SGHNT and CDR2 is YENEEA in the germline V gene. Trimming pared 4 bases from V and 4 bases from J, leaving 7 bases between. The CDR3 loop spans 12 amino acids. The CDR3 protein is CASSSRGTEAFF. As DNA, the CDR3 is TGTGCCAGCAGCTCCAGGGGCACTGAAGCTTTCTTT.

This clone was picked up one time. In DNA form, the CDR3 reads TGTGCCAGCAGTGAAATCCCCACTTTGGGGACGACTAATGAAAAACTGTTTTTT. Protein: CASSEIPTLGTTNEKLFF. The gene calls are TRBV6-1 and TRBJ1-4; tentatively, D is TRBD1 (5 bases). The V and J ends lost 2 bases and 2 bases respectively, with 18 bases between them. The CDR3 covers 18 residues. Germline loops: CDR1 MNHNS, CDR2 SASEGT.